This is a list of T cell receptor beta chains from one sample in a study of response to subunit inactivated influenza vaccine. A single record per CDR3 protein comes from TCRdb applying MiXCR to the RT-PCR reads. The sample holds 700,000 to 800,000 distinct CDR3 sequences, less than 20% seen once. The source material was PBMCs from blood, sampled 4 to 6 days after vaccination. These receptors were taken from a man aged 50-60 years who received an inactivated influenza vaccine. Both conserved end residues are part of each CDR3. A D gene is named only where the DNA matches it firmly. Part of the rows lack a size; the others show once, few, many or a class for expanded clones.

clone size: -
J gene: TRBJ2-7
D gene: TRBD1
V gene: TRBV3-1
CDR3 protein: CASSQGVYRGYEQYF
CDR3 DNA: TGTGCCAGCAGCCAAGGGGTTTACAGGGGCTACGAGCAGTACTTC

clone size: few
J gene: TRBJ1-1
D gene: -
V gene: TRBV6-5
CDR3 protein: CASSYRTPLNTEAFF
CDR3 DNA: TGTGCCAGCAGTTATCGGACGCCCCTGAACACTGAAGCTTTCTTT

clone size: few
J gene: TRBJ1-1
D gene: -
V gene: TRBV5-1
CDR3 protein: CASSLGSQRSTEAFF
CDR3 DNA: TGCGCCAGCAGCTTGGGTAGCCAAAGGAGCACTGAAGCTTTCTTT

clone size: few
J gene: TRBJ2-7
D gene: -
V gene: TRBV12-3/TRBV12-4
CDR3 protein: CASSPSGAESYEQYF
CDR3 DNA: TGTGCCAGCAGTCCCAGCGGAGCGGAGTCCTACGAGCAGTACTTC

clone size: -
J gene: TRBJ2-3
D gene: TRBD2
V gene: TRBV5-1
CDR3 protein: CASSLILAGVGDTQYF
CDR3 DNA: TGCGCCAGCAGCTTGATACTAGCGGGAGTGGGAGATACGCAGTATTTT

clone size: -
J gene: TRBJ2-1
D gene: TRBD1
V gene: TRBV27
CDR3 protein: CASSLYRGGNEQFF
CDR3 DNA: TGTGCCAGCAGTTTATACAGGGGTGGCAATGAGCAGTTCTTC

clone size: -
J gene: TRBJ2-3
D gene: TRBD2
V gene: TRBV5-1
CDR3 protein: CASKAGDTDTQYF
CDR3 DNA: TGCGCCAGCAAGGCGGGGGACACAGATACGCAGTATTTT

clone size: few
J gene: TRBJ1-2
D gene: -
V gene: TRBV13
CDR3 protein: CASSPAWTEKDYGYTF
CDR3 DNA: TGTGCCAGCAGCCCGGCATGGACGGAAAAAGACTATGGCTACACCTTC

clone size: many
J gene: TRBJ2-7
D gene: -
V gene: TRBV7-8
CDR3 protein: CASSQLPGTYYSYEQYF
CDR3 DNA: TGTGCCAGCAGCCAACTTCCCGGGACATATTACTCCTACGAGCAGTACTTC

clone size: many
J gene: TRBJ1-1
D gene: -
V gene: TRBV7-9
CDR3 protein: CASSLGGATEAFF
CDR3 DNA: TGTGCCAGCAGCTTAGGAGGGGCCACTGAAGCTTTCTTT

clone size: few
J gene: TRBJ1-1
D gene: -
V gene: TRBV4-1
CDR3 protein: CASSQDLRVNTEAFF
CDR3 DNA: TGCGCCAGCAGCCAAGATCTCAGAGTGAACACTGAAGCTTTCTTT

clone size: few
J gene: TRBJ2-5
D gene: TRBD2
V gene: TRBV7-2
CDR3 protein: CASTSGVVPGETQYF
CDR3 DNA: TGTGCCAGCACGAGCGGGGTTGTTCCCGGGGAGACCCAGTACTTC

clone size: -
J gene: TRBJ2-3
D gene: TRBD2
V gene: TRBV4-2
CDR3 protein: CASSQGLAGVSDTQYF
CDR3 DNA: TGTGCCAGCAGCCAAGGATTAGCGGGGGTCTCAGATACGCAGTATTTT

clone size: few
J gene: TRBJ2-3
D gene: -
V gene: TRBV20-1
CDR3 protein: CSARGGTSAADTQYF
CDR3 DNA: TGCAGTGCTAGAGGGGGGACGTCCGCGGCAGATACGCAGTATTTT

clone size: -
J gene: TRBJ2-7
D gene: TRBD1
V gene: TRBV11-2
CDR3 protein: CASGRQGPPEQYF
CDR3 DNA: TGTGCCAGCGGCCGACAGGGCCCGCCCGAGCAGTACTTC

clone size: -
J gene: TRBJ1-1
D gene: -
V gene: TRBV6-6
CDR3 protein: CASSWIRDTEAFF
CDR3 DNA: TGTGCCAGCAGTTGGATACGGGACACTGAAGCTTTCTTT

clone size: -
J gene: TRBJ2-7
D gene: TRBD2
V gene: TRBV7-6
CDR3 protein: CASSLRSVFTAGYYEQYF
CDR3 DNA: TGTGCCAGCAGCCTTAGATCTGTATTCACAGCGGGATACTACGAGCAGTACTTC

clone size: few
J gene: TRBJ2-2
D gene: -
V gene: TRBV4-3
CDR3 protein: CASSQVSGQSNTGELFF
CDR3 DNA: TGCGCCAGCAGCCAAGTCTCAGGACAGTCTAACACCGGGGAGCTGTTTTTT

clone size: -
J gene: TRBJ2-5
D gene: -
V gene: TRBV7-9
CDR3 protein: CASSFYNNQETQYF
CDR3 DNA: TGTGCCAGCAGCTTCTACAACAATCAAGAGACCCAGTACTTC

clone size: few
J gene: TRBJ2-1
D gene: TRBD2
V gene: TRBV6-1
CDR3 protein: CASRVAGATYNEQFF
CDR3 DNA: TGTGCCAGCAGAGTAGCGGGAGCAACCTACAATGAGCAGTTCTTC

clone size: few
J gene: TRBJ2-7
D gene: TRBD1
V gene: TRBV5-1
CDR3 protein: CASSEDRAHYEQYF
CDR3 DNA: TGCGCCAGCAGCGAGGACAGGGCCCACTACGAGCAGTACTTC

clone size: -
J gene: TRBJ2-7
D gene: TRBD1
V gene: TRBV11-2
CDR3 protein: CASSLTDTGGSSHEQYF
CDR3 DNA: TGTGCCAGCAGCTTAACAGACACAGGGGGTAGTTCTCACGAGCAGTACTTC

clone size: few
J gene: TRBJ2-5
D gene: -
V gene: TRBV4-3
CDR3 protein: CASSQEIQETQYF
CDR3 DNA: TGCGCCAGCAGCCAAGAGATCCAAGAGACCCAGTACTTC

clone size: many
J gene: TRBJ2-7
D gene: TRBD2
V gene: TRBV12-3/TRBV12-4
CDR3 protein: CASKPSGTLYEQYF
CDR3 DNA: TGTGCCAGCAAACCTAGCGGGACACTCTACGAGCAGTACTTC

clone size: -
J gene: TRBJ2-2
D gene: TRBD2
V gene: TRBV9
CDR3 protein: CASNPGLAGGYTGELFF
CDR3 DNA: TGTGCCAGCAACCCGGGACTAGCGGGAGGTTACACCGGGGAGCTGTTTTTT

clone size: -
J gene: TRBJ2-3
D gene: TRBD2
V gene: TRBV20-1
CDR3 protein: CSARGNSGLAGAGDTQYF
CDR3 DNA: TGCAGTGCTAGAGGAAACTCGGGACTAGCGGGAGCAGGGGATACGCAGTATTTT

clone size: many
J gene: TRBJ2-3
D gene: -
V gene: TRBV29-1
CDR3 protein: CSVESTPESTDTQYF
CDR3 DNA: TGCAGCGTTGAATCAACTCCTGAAAGCACAGATACGCAGTATTTT

clone size: many
J gene: TRBJ2-3
D gene: TRBD1
V gene: TRBV4-2
CDR3 protein: CASSRDRGGTDTQYF
CDR3 DNA: TGTGCCAGCAGCCGGGACAGGGGAGGAACAGATACGCAGTATTTT

clone size: many
J gene: TRBJ1-5
D gene: -
V gene: TRBV7-9
CDR3 protein: CASSLGASSNQPQHF
CDR3 DNA: TGTGCCAGCAGCTTAGGTGCCAGTAGCAATCAGCCCCAGCATTTT

clone size: -
J gene: TRBJ2-3
D gene: TRBD2
V gene: TRBV6-1
CDR3 protein: CASSGFIAGSTDTQYF
CDR3 DNA: TGTGCCAGCAGTGGGTTTATAGCGGGAAGCACAGATACGCAGTATTTT

clone size: medium-sized
J gene: TRBJ2-7
D gene: TRBD2
V gene: TRBV7-2
CDR3 protein: CASSFSTSGNGGYEQYF
CDR3 DNA: TGTGCCAGCAGCTTTTCAACTAGCGGGAATGGGGGCTACGAGCAGTACTTC

clone size: few
J gene: TRBJ1-2
D gene: -
V gene: TRBV12-3/TRBV12-4
CDR3 protein: CASSGPGRNYGYTF
CDR3 DNA: TGTGCCAGCAGTGGCCCGGGCCGTAACTATGGCTACACCTTC

clone size: -
J gene: TRBJ1-2
D gene: TRBD1
V gene: TRBV9
CDR3 protein: CASSLRTGGAYGYTF
CDR3 DNA: TGTGCCAGCAGCCTCCGGACAGGGGGCGCCTATGGCTACACCTTC

clone size: -
J gene: TRBJ1-6
D gene: -
V gene: TRBV29-1
CDR3 protein: CSVGGSSYNSPLHF
CDR3 DNA: TGCAGCGTTGGCGGGAGCTCCTATAATTCACCCCTCCACTTT

clone size: few
J gene: TRBJ2-3
D gene: TRBD1
V gene: TRBV7-9
CDR3 protein: CASSLGTGEDTQYF
CDR3 DNA: TGTGCCAGCAGCTTAGGGACAGGGGAAGATACGCAGTATTTT

clone size: -
J gene: TRBJ1-5
D gene: -
V gene: TRBV20-1
CDR3 protein: CSARGPQNQPQHF
CDR3 DNA: TGCAGTGCTAGAGGGCCACAGAATCAGCCCCAGCATTTT

clone size: -
J gene: TRBJ2-5
D gene: TRBD1
V gene: TRBV20-1
CDR3 protein: CSAKSGQVRETQYF
CDR3 DNA: TGCAGTGCTAAATCGGGACAGGTACGAGAGACCCAGTACTTC

clone size: -
J gene: TRBJ2-5
D gene: TRBD2
V gene: TRBV20-1
CDR3 protein: CSAPVAGVQETQYF
CDR3 DNA: TGCAGTGCCCCCGTGGCGGGAGTTCAAGAGACCCAGTACTTC

clone size: -
J gene: TRBJ2-5
D gene: TRBD2
V gene: TRBV6-2/TRBV6-3
CDR3 protein: CASSWSSGQETQYF
CDR3 DNA: TGTGCCAGCAGTTGGTCTAGCGGGCAAGAGACCCAGTACTTC

clone size: few
J gene: TRBJ2-5
D gene: -
V gene: TRBV27
CDR3 protein: CASSLSMGPSQETQYF
CDR3 DNA: TGTGCCAGCAGTTTATCGATGGGACCGAGCCAAGAGACCCAGTACTTC

clone size: -
J gene: TRBJ2-7
D gene: -
V gene: TRBV20-1
CDR3 protein: CSARGGGRLSSYEQYF
CDR3 DNA: TGCAGTGCTAGAGGTGGGGGCAGGCTAAGCTCCTACGAGCAGTACTTC

clone size: -
J gene: TRBJ2-2
D gene: TRBD2
V gene: TRBV27
CDR3 protein: CASQAGSYTGELFF
CDR3 DNA: TGTGCCAGCCAAGCGGGGTCATACACCGGGGAGCTGTTTTTT

clone size: -
J gene: TRBJ2-4
D gene: -
V gene: TRBV20-1
CDR3 protein: CSAVGLNRFLGLGAKNIQYF
CDR3 DNA: TGCAGTGCCGTCGGGCTAAACCGATTTTTAGGGCTTGGAGCCAAAAACATTCAGTACTTC

clone size: -
J gene: TRBJ1-1
D gene: TRBD1
V gene: TRBV10-3
CDR3 protein: CAIRTGRNTEAFF
CDR3 DNA: TGTGCCATCAGGACAGGGAGGAACACTGAAGCTTTCTTT

clone size: many
J gene: TRBJ1-1
D gene: -
V gene: TRBV28
CDR3 protein: CASSLLQVIRNTEAFF
CDR3 DNA: TGTGCCAGCAGTTTATTACAGGTAATACGGAACACTGAAGCTTTCTTT

clone size: -
J gene: TRBJ2-1
D gene: -
V gene: TRBV10-3
CDR3 protein: CAISGQGDEQFF
CDR3 DNA: TGTGCCATCAGTGGCCAGGGCGATGAGCAGTTCTTC

clone size: -
J gene: TRBJ2-7
D gene: -
V gene: TRBV15
CDR3 protein: CATSKRRDFSYEQYF
CDR3 DNA: TGTGCCACCAGCAAACGCCGGGACTTTTCCTACGAGCAGTACTTC

clone size: few
J gene: TRBJ2-7
D gene: TRBD2
V gene: TRBV12-3/TRBV12-4
CDR3 protein: CASSSREGPYEQYF
CDR3 DNA: TGTGCCAGCAGTTCCCGGGAGGGCCCCTACGAGCAGTACTTC

clone size: few
J gene: TRBJ1-5
D gene: TRBD1
V gene: TRBV20-1
CDR3 protein: CSADRTGFASNQPQHF
CDR3 DNA: TGCAGTGCAGACAGGACAGGTTTCGCCAGCAATCAGCCCCAGCATTTT

clone size: -
J gene: TRBJ2-2
D gene: TRBD1
V gene: TRBV5-5
CDR3 protein: CASSRDSYNTGELFF
CDR3 DNA: TGTGCCAGCAGCAGGGACAGCTATAACACCGGGGAGCTGTTTTTT

clone size: -
J gene: TRBJ2-2
D gene: -
V gene: TRBV5-6
CDR3 protein: CASSITEAGELFF
CDR3 DNA: TGTGCCAGCAGCATTACAGAGGCCGGGGAGCTGTTTTTT

clone size: -
J gene: TRBJ2-2
D gene: -
V gene: TRBV5-1
CDR3 protein: CASSSPGPDTGELFF
CDR3 DNA: TGCGCCAGCAGCTCGCCGGGACCTGACACCGGGGAGCTGTTTTTT

clone size: -
J gene: TRBJ2-1
D gene: TRBD2
V gene: TRBV5-5
CDR3 protein: CASSFEGASGSKYNEQFF
CDR3 DNA: TGTGCCAGCAGCTTTGAGGGTGCTAGCGGGAGTAAGTACAATGAGCAGTTCTTC

clone size: -
J gene: TRBJ2-3
D gene: -
V gene: TRBV9
CDR3 protein: CASSLRGVTDTQYF
CDR3 DNA: TGTGCCAGCAGCCTCAGGGGGGTCACAGATACGCAGTATTTT

clone size: -
J gene: TRBJ2-2
D gene: TRBD2
V gene: TRBV9
CDR3 protein: CASSVVLGTSGKNTGELFF
CDR3 DNA: TGTGCCAGCAGCGTAGTCCTCGGGACTAGCGGGAAGAACACCGGGGAGCTGTTTTTT

clone size: many
J gene: TRBJ2-7
D gene: -
V gene: TRBV4-1
CDR3 protein: CASSHPGVNYEQYF
CDR3 DNA: TGCGCCAGCAGCCATCCAGGGGTTAACTACGAGCAGTACTTC

clone size: -
J gene: TRBJ2-7
D gene: -
V gene: TRBV7-2
CDR3 protein: CASSLEGFYEQYF
CDR3 DNA: TGTGCCAGCAGCTTAGAAGGGTTCTACGAGCAGTACTTC

clone size: -
J gene: TRBJ1-2
D gene: -
V gene: TRBV15
CDR3 protein: CATSREQGDGYTF
CDR3 DNA: TGTGCCACCAGCAGAGAGCAGGGTGACGGCTACACCTTC

clone size: many
J gene: TRBJ2-3
D gene: TRBD2
V gene: TRBV7-2
CDR3 protein: CASSPGTSGGNTQYF
CDR3 DNA: TGTGCCAGCAGCCCTGGGACTAGCGGAGGAAATACGCAGTATTTT

clone size: few
J gene: TRBJ2-7
D gene: -
V gene: TRBV29-1
CDR3 protein: CSVGVGRYEQYF
CDR3 DNA: TGCAGCGTTGGGGTAGGGAGGTACGAGCAGTACTTC